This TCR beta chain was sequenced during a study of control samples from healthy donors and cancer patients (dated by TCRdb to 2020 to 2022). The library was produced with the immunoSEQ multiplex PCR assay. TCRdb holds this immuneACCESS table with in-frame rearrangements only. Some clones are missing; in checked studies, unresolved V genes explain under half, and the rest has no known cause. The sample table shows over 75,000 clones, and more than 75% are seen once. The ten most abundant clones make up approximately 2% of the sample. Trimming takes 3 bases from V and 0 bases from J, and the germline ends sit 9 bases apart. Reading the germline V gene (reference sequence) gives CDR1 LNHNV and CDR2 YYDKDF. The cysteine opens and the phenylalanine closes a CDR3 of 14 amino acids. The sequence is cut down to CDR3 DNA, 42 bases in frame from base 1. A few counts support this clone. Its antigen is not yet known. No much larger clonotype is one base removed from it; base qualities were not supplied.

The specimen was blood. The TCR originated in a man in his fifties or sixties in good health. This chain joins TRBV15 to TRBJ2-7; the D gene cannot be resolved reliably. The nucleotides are TGTGCCACCAGCAGGTTAGAATCCTCCTACGAGCAGTACTTC. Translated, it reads CATSRLESSYEQYF.